This T cell receptor beta chain emerged from a study of regulatory T cells in long-lasting Graves disease (dated by TCRdb to the early 2020s). About the study as a whole: Persistent Graves' disease was defined as antithyroid drug treatment for over 5 years with persistently positive TSH receptor autoantibodies. Persistent Graves' disease patients were compared with newly diagnosed Graves' disease patients by peripheral blood TCR sequencing and RNA sequencing. The study took place in China and was registered as a clinical trial. A total of around 35 samples were covered by TCR sequencing, comprising around 13 persistent and around 20 newly diagnosed Graves' disease patients. Persistent Graves' disease patients in the clinical cohort had taken antithyroid drugs for around 10 years on average.

The library was built by means of multiplex PCR. Sequencing used an Illumina HiSeq 4000. CDR3 regions were amplified by Arm-PCR with iRepertoire HTBI primers to construct TCR beta libraries. Before sequencing, the PCR products went through gel purification. Per the original workflow: Gene usage analysis of CDR3 amino acid clonotypes relied on the roughly 67 TRBV and 12 to 15 TRBJ segments identified across samples. COPE and FqMerger were used to merge the filtered high-quality paired reads into contigs. BLAST was used to align contigs to the IMGT TRBV, TRBD and TRBJ reference genes, and CDR3 was defined following IMGT. Any clonotype with a frequency above 0.1% was classified as a highly expanded clone. Shannon entropy served as the measure of repertoire diversity, while the Gini coefficient captured V-J evenness. A clonotype found in more than one individual was treated as public. Using fastp at Q25 and MiXCR, TCRdb reprocessed the public reads and kept productive beta chains. Every distinct CDR3 protein forms one entry, paired with its most common genes and DNA. The V and J calls shown here were made by TCRdb, not taken from the authors' results. Across this sample there are about 430,000 distinct CDR3 sequences, with 20% to 25% seen only once. Roughly an eighth of the sample goes to the ten largest clones.

Summary of the overall study and its limitations: Patients with persistent disease shared more public clonotypes (around 2,700) than newly diagnosed patients did (nearly 1,000). Preferential use of TRBV28, TRBJ1-2 and TRBJ2-5 was observed in persistent disease, whereas TRBV20-1 and TRBJ2-1 were favored in newly diagnosed disease. Peripheral blood alone was examined, since thyroid tissue, which constituted the primary lesion, could not be accessed. Only the TCR beta chain was sequenced and analyzed. The small sample size was acknowledged by the authors as a limitation that may reduce accuracy. Compared with newly diagnosed patients, persistent Graves' disease patients had lower TCR Shannon entropy and fewer highly expanded clones, which suggests clonal expansion.

The CDR3, from cysteine to phenylalanine, totals 18 residues. Only CDR3 DNA is held: 54 bases, read in frame from base 1. Via the germline V gene, CDR1 is MDHEN and CDR2 SYDVKM. V was cut back by 1 base and J by 0 bases, leaving a gap of 16 bases between them. The time point tag for this specimen amounts to: persistent/refractory GD, antithyroid drugs over 5 years with positive TRAb. For both TCR sequencing and RNA sequencing, RNA was extracted from PBMCs using TRIzol. Graves' disease was diagnosed according to American Thyroid Association guidelines. Recruitment of patients was carried out at an endocrinology department in Xi'an, China. Each patient gave around 9 milliliters of peripheral blood, collected in an EDTA anticoagulant tube. Ficoll Paque Plus density gradient separation was used to isolate PBMCs, and no further T cell sorting was done. An Agilent 2100 Bioanalyzer and agarose gel were used to check RNA quality, while a NanoDrop 2000 measured RNA concentration.

In its sample, this clonotype was seen a few times. This receptor's antigen is unknown. No much larger clone exists at a distance of one base, and base qualities are not known. The sequence was obtained from a female donor with Graves disease. The starting material was peripheral blood mononuclear cells (PBMCs), obtained when the disease was refractory, from a patient treated with antithyroid drugs. The V and J genes are TRBV28 and TRBJ2-4; TRBD1 is a possible D gene, resting on 7 matching bases. The CDR3 has the sequence CASSLSPDRDSAKNIQYF. In nucleotide form, the sequence is TGTGCCAGCAGTTTATCCCCCGACAGGGACTCAGCCAAAAACATTCAGTACTTC.